These 4 T cell receptor beta chains originate from one sample sequenced in a study of CD8 T cell repertoires and HIV-1 epitope variants. The repertoire was sequenced with immunoSEQ multiplex PCR; TCRdb's copy has only in-frame clones and lacks some. Among some 5,000 clones, about 60% were seen once, and the ten largest hold roughly 42%. These receptors lack a known antigen. Sequenced: cultured CD8+ T cells derived from PBMCs. Every receptor here comes from a male donor with HIV.

This chain's CDR3 is CASSLDGASEQFF. The CDR3 DNA sequence: TGTGCCAGCAGCTTAGACGGTGCCAGTGAGCAGTTCTTC. The V call is TRBV7-9, the J call TRBJ2-1; no reliable D call. Germline V gene data show CDR1 as SEHNR and CDR2 as FQNEAQ (reference sequence). V lost 1 base, J lost 9 bases, and 10 bases lay in between. The CDR3 has 13 amino acids.

This clone was seen a handful of times. This chain joins TRBV4-3 and TRBJ1-6; D ambiguous. This CDR3 spans 15 amino acids. Germline lookup yields CDR1 LGHNA and CDR2 YSLEER. The ends were cut back, 4 bases at V and 6 bases at J, with 13 bases in the middle. CDR3 protein: CASSRYREANSPLHF. For the CDR3, the DNA is TGCGCCAGCAGCCGGTACCGGGAGGCTAATTCACCCCTCCACTTT.

This clone was observed a single time. The chain carries TRBV28 and TRBJ1-4; 9 nucleotides line up with TRBD1. CDR1 is MDHEN, CDR2 SYDVKM, per germline. V was clipped by 0 bases and J by 2 bases; unmatched bases: 4. The CDR3 contains 17 residues. Written as DNA, the CDR3 is TGTGCCAGCAGTTTATGGGGGACAGGGCTTACTAATGAAAAACTGTTTTTT. Its protein product is CASSLWGTGLTNEKLFF.

V usage is TRBV4-3 and J usage is TRBJ1-2; 7 bases agree with TRBD1. CDR1 is LGHNA and CDR2 is YSLEER in the germline V gene. Germline trimming cut 0 bases from V and 4 bases from J; bases unmatched to any gene: 5. The CDR3 extends over 15 amino acids. In DNA, the CDR3 is TGCGCCAGCAGCCAAGATCTGGACAGGCTCTATGGCTACACCTTC. Translating gives CASSQDLDRLYGYTF.